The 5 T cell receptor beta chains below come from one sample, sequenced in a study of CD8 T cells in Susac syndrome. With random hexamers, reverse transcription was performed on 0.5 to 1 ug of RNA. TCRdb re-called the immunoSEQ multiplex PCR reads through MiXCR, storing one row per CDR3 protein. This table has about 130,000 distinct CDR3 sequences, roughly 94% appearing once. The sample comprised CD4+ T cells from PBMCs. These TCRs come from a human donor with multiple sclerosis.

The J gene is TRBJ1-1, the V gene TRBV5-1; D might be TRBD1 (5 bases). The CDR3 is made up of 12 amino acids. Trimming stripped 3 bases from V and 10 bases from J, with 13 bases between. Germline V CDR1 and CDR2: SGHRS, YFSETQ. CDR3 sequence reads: CASSSLGAVAFF. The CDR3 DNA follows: TGCGCCAGCAGCTCGTTAGGGGCAGTAGCTTTCTTT.

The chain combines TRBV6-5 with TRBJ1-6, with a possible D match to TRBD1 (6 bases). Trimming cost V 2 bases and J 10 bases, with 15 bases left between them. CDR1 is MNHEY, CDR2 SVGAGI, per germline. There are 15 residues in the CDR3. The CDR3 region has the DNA TGTGCCAGCAGTTACAGGGCAGGGGCAGACTCACCCCTCCACTTT. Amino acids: CASSYRAGADSPLHF.

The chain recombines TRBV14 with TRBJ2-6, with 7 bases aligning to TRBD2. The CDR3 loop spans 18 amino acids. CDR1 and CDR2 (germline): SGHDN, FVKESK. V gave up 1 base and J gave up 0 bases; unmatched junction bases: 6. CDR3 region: CASSQVPAGFSGANVLTF. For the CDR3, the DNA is TGTGCCAGCAGCCAAGTCCCAGCGGGGTTCTCTGGGGCCAACGTCCTGACTTTC.

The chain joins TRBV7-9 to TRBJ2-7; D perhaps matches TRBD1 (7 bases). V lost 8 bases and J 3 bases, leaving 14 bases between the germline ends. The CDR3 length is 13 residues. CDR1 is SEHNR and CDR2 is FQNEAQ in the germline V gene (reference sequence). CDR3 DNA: TGTGCCAGCTCACCAGGGGGAGGCTACGAGCAGTACTTC. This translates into CASSPGGGYEQYF.

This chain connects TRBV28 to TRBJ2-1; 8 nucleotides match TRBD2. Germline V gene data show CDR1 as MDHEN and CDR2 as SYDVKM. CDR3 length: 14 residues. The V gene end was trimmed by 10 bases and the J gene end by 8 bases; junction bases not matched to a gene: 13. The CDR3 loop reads CATLPGGPSDEQFF. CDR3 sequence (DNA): TGTGCCACTCTTCCGGGAGGGCCCTCCGATGAGCAGTTCTTC.